These 13 T cell receptor beta chains were sequenced from one sample in a study of T-cell memory formation after mild COVID-19. TCRdb re-derived calls from the 5' RACE reads in MiXCR, one entry per CDR3 protein. The sample contains roughly 400,000 distinct CDR3 sequences, 24% of which appear only once. What was sequenced was PBMCs or a T cell subset sorted from them (not recorded which). All receptors derive from an adult woman who had mild COVID-19 (a few samples of this study predate the infection). Cell type and time point are not known.

V is TRBV5-1 and J is TRBJ1-2; unclear D gene. The germline CDR1 and CDR2 sequences are SGHRS and YFSETQ. The germline V and J ends were trimmed by 4 bases and 6 bases, with 13 bases remaining between them. CDR3 size: 13 residues. CDR3 DNA sequence: TGCGCCAGCAGCCGGAGGGAAATTGATGGCTACACCTTC. Translated: CASSRREIDGYTF.

In this sample, this clonotype turned up a few times. The rearrangement links TRBV7-8 to TRBJ2-5; 7 positions agree with TRBD2. V was clipped by 6 bases and J by 5 bases; unmatched bases: 6. The CDR3 runs 13 residues. Germline V gene lookup returns CDR1 SGHVS and CDR2 FQNEAQ. CDR3 amino acids: CASRRLAKETQYF. DNA of the CDR3: TGTGCCAGCAGAAGACTAGCAAAGGAGACCCAGTACTTC.

This clonotype has more than one count but fewer than ten. V is TRBV15 and J is TRBJ1-2, with TRBD1 as a possible D gene (5 bases). The V gene lost 5 bases and the J gene lost 7 bases, with 32 bases spanning the gap. This CDR3 is 19 amino acids long. Per the germline V gene, CDR1 is LNHNV and CDR2 is YYDKDF (reference sequence). Here the CDR3 DNA reads TGTGCCACCAGCGGTCCCACCACGGTTCCAGGGTTGCGAGGAAGTGGCTACACCTTC. It codes for CATSGPTTVPGLRGSGYTF.

This clonotype showed up just a few times. In DNA, the CDR3 is TGTGCCAGCAGCTTAGCCCCAGGGATGGGGGCCGAGCAGTACTTC. This sequence encodes CASSLAPGMGAEQYF. This sequence joins TRBV7-9 and TRBJ2-7; D may be TRBD1 (6 bases). Germline CDR1 reads SEHNR; CDR2 reads FQNEAQ (reference sequence). The length of the CDR3 is 15 residues. Trimming removed 0 bases at V and 6 bases at J, with 15 bases between.

This clonotype was picked up a small number of times. This sequence joins TRBV5-5 and TRBJ2-7; D unresolved. In germline, CDR1 is SGHKS, CDR2 YYEKEE (reference sequence). The CDR3 extends over 15 amino acids. Trimming took 0 bases from V and 1 from J, leaving 11 bases between them. CDR3 DNA sequence: TGTGCCAGCAGCTTGGATCCAACTTTATCCTACGAGCAGTACTTC. This codes for CASSLDPTLSYEQYF.

This clonotype was counted a few times. The rearrangement joins TRBV7-9 to TRBJ1-6, with 8 positions matching TRBD1. Germline V lookup: CDR1 SEHNR, CDR2 FQNEAQ (reference sequence). V lost 4 bases and J lost 7; bases outside the gene matches: 9. The CDR3 extends over 16 amino acids. CDR3 in DNA: TGTGCCAGCAGCTCGGACCGACAGGGGAGGAATTCACCCCTCCACTTT. As protein: CASSSDRQGRNSPLHF.

The chain employs TRBV7-9 and TRBJ2-1; 9 positions agree with TRBD1. Trimming cost V 3 bases and J 7 bases; bases outside gene matches: 7. The CDR3 totals 15 residues. Looked up from germline, CDR1 is SEHNR and CDR2 is FQNEAQ (reference sequence). CDR3 DNA: TGTGCCAGCAGCTTTGGGACAGGGTTTCGGAATGAGCAGTTCTTC. This sequence encodes CASSFGTGFRNEQFF.

This clonotype was recorded a few times. This sequence joins TRBV6-2 or TRBV6-3 and TRBJ1-1; D remains unclear. The CDR3 has 13 amino acids. Deletions cut 2 bases from V and 7 bases from J, with 11 bases between. The germline CDR1 and CDR2 sequences are MNHEY and SVGEGT. The CDR3 spells CASSYGVSDEAFF. Written as DNA, the CDR3 is TGTGCCAGCAGTTACGGTGTGAGTGATGAAGCTTTCTTT.

This clonotype appeared a few times. V is TRBV6-1 and J is TRBJ2-3, with 11 bases that match TRBD1. Germline V lookup: CDR1 MNHNS, CDR2 SASEGT. This CDR3 is built from 15 residues. V lost 1 base, J lost 4 bases, and 1 base stayed unmatched. The CDR3 sequence is CASSEGTGGADTQYF. The CDR3 bases are TGTGCCAGCAGTGAAGGGACAGGGGGCGCAGATACGCAGTATTTT.

This clonotype appeared a few times. The chain joins TRBV4-3 to TRBJ1-2; 7 nucleotides align to TRBD1. CDR1 and CDR2 (germline): LGHNA, YSLEER. The junction had 8 bases not matched to a gene; V was cut back by 3 bases and J by 4 bases. This CDR3 has 15 residues. The CDR3 region has the DNA TGCGCCAGCAGCCAGGATTCGACAGGGTCCTATGGCTACACCTTC. Its translation: CASSQDSTGSYGYTF.

This clonotype appeared a few times. J is TRBJ2-1 and V is TRBV12-3 or TRBV12-4; the D gene is possibly TRBD2 (7 bases). V was trimmed by 3 bases and J by 7 bases, leaving 16 bases between them. The CDR3 runs 15 residues. The CDR3 DNA sequence: TGTGCCAGCAGTTTTTTCGGGGGGCTAGCAAATGAGCAGTTCTTC. Its protein product is CASSFFGGLANEQFF.

The rearrangement links TRBV11-2 to TRBJ2-7, with D unresolved. CDR1 and CDR2 (germline): SGHAT, FQNNGV. V was cut by 0 bases and J by 3 bases, with 12 bases left in between. The CDR3 runs to 15 residues. The CDR3 sequence is CASSLDLAANYEQYF. The CDR3 DNA is TGTGCCAGCAGCTTAGATCTTGCGGCAAACTACGAGCAGTACTTC.

This chain connects TRBV10-3 to TRBJ2-1, with TRBD2 matching over 11 bases. Germline-derived CDR1 and CDR2 are ENHRY and SYGVKD. V shed 2 bases, J shed 6 bases, and the junction held 9 bases outside the gene matches. The CDR3 loop spans 17 amino acids. CDR3: CAISEVGLAGGSNEQFF. As DNA, the CDR3 is TGTGCCATCAGTGAGGTTGGGCTAGCGGGAGGCTCCAATGAGCAGTTCTTC.